The clone carrying this TCR beta chain was found many times. Its antigen is unknown. The sample is drawn from a study of early T cells in non-severe SARS-CoV-2 infection. Study overall: Chains were not paired, and sequencing was done on bulk RNA from unsorted whole blood.

Study outcomes and limitations: There was a bias toward anti-spike CD8 responses in VDJdb matching, which missed private and CD4 specificities.

The CDR3 has 16 amino acids. Trimming cost V 0 bases and J 0 bases, with 12 bases left between them. The germline V gene has CDR1 DFQATT and CDR2 SNEGSKA (reference sequence). cDNA molecules, individually, were tagged with unique molecular identifiers. From the 5' RACE reads, TCRdb called clonotypes with MiXCR, one entry per CDR3 protein. The sample includes roughly 26,000 distinct CDR3 sequences, 4% to 4.5% of them seen just once. Sequences were obtained from whole blood. The chain combines TRBV20-1 with TRBJ1-5, with a tentative D call TRBD1 (5 bases). This clonotype originated in an adult who was a healthcare worker with PCR-confirmed SARS-CoV-2 infection or an uninfected control (not recorded which). The CDR3 is CSARDRRDYSNQPQHF. The CDR3 nucleotides read TGCAGTGCTAGAGATCGGAGGGACTATAGCAATCAGCCCCAGCATTTT.